This is a list of T cell receptor beta chains from one sample in a study of shared clonotypes between healthy human individuals. Using immunoSEQ multiplex PCR, the repertoire was profiled, and TCRdb retains in-frame clones only, with some absent. This sample has 2 million to 3 million clones, with 80% to 95% found just once. The sample consisted of naive CD4+ T cells from PBMCs. These TCRs come from a man aged 18 to 35 in good health. Some clones in this sample may be carry-over from other donors' samples. Each CDR3 is given with its conserved first and last residue. A D gene is named only where the DNA matches it firmly. Size tells how often a clone was seen (once, few, many) or the class of an expanded clone, and some rows leave it out.

clone size	V gene	D gene	J gene	CDR3 DNA	CDR3 protein
NA	TRBV2	NA	TRBJ1-1	TGTGCCAGCACCTCCTTCATGAACACTGAAGCTTTCTTT	CASTSFMNTEAFF
NA	TRBV19	NA	TRBJ2-1	TGTGCCAGTAGTATAGAGAACTGGACCCCCACTCGGTTCTTC	CASSIENWTPTRFF
NA	TRBV29-1	NA	TRBJ1-3	TGCAGCGTTGAAGCTCTTTACTCTGGAAACACCATATATTTT	CSVEALYSGNTIYF
NA	TRBV5-1	TRBD1	TRBJ2-7	TGCGCCAGCAGCTTGGGACAGGGGAGATTGTACGAGCAGTACTTC	CASSLGQGRLYEQYF
NA	TRBV5-8	NA	TRBJ1-2	TGTGCCAGCAGCTCGCCTTCGGGAGTCTATGGCTACACCTTC	CASSSPSGVYGYTF
NA	TRBV28	NA	TRBJ2-1	TGTGCCAGCAGTTTAGGTGGGACGTCCTCCTACAATGAGCAGTTCTTC	CASSLGGTSSYNEQFF
NA	TRBV11-3	NA	TRBJ1-3	TGTGCCACCCGGCCGGGTACGGTGAAGGCTGGAAACACCATATATTTT	CATRPGTVKAGNTIYF
NA	TRBV27	TRBD2	TRBJ2-1	TGTGCCAGCAGTTCGTCCGGGACTAGCGGTAATGAGCAGTTCTTC	CASSSSGTSGNEQFF
NA	TRBV4-3	NA	TRBJ2-7	TGCGCCAGCAGCCAAGATCGAGGGCAGTGGGGCGAGCAGTACTTC	CASSQDRGQWGEQYF
NA	TRBV5-1	NA	TRBJ1-5	TGCGCCAGCAGCTTGGATAGTGGACAGCCCCAGCATTTT	CASSLDSGQPQHF
NA	TRBV9	TRBD2	TRBJ2-5	TGTGCCAGCAGCCCAACCTCCGGGTGGGGGGGAGAGACCCAGTACTTC	CASSPTSGWGGETQYF
NA	TRBV30	TRBD1	TRBJ1-3	TGTGCCTGGAGAAGTCCCAGGGGGCTTCCCCGATGGGGAAACACCATATATTTT	CAWRSPRGLPRWGNTIYF
NA	TRBV7-3	TRBD2	TRBJ2-7	TGTGCCAGCAAATCTAGCGGGAGCTCCTACGAGCAGTACTTC	CASKSSGSSYEQYF
NA	TRBV7-2	NA	TRBJ1-5	TGTGCCAGCAGCTCATGGGGCCCTTATAGCAATCAGCCCCAGCATTTT	CASSSWGPYSNQPQHF
once	TRBV12-5	NA	TRBJ2-5	TGTGCTAGTGCCGACTCAGGGCAAGAGACCCAGTACTTC	CASADSGQETQYF
once	TRBV21-1	NA	TRBJ2-1	TGTGCCAGCAGCAAAGAGCAGGAGCGGGACAGGGGCTACAATGAGCAGTTCTTC	CASSKEQERDRGYNEQFF
NA	TRBV25-1	NA	TRBJ2-5	TGTGCCAGCAACCATGGTGGGACCCAGTACTTC	CASNHGGTQYF
once	TRBV2	TRBD2	TRBJ2-2	TGTGCCACCAGGACTAGCGGGAACAGCGGGGAGCTGTTTTTT	CATRTSGNSGELFF
NA	TRBV6-1	NA	TRBJ1-1	TGTGCCAGCACCAGGATAAAAGGCACTGAAGCTTTCTTT	CASTRIKGTEAFF
NA	TRBV7-2	TRBD2	TRBJ2-1	TGTGCCAGCAGCCTAATGGGAGCGGGAGTCGAGGATGAGCAGTTCTTC	CASSLMGAGVEDEQFF
NA	TRBV7-9	NA	TRBJ1-1	TGTGCCAGCAGCTCCCCAGGGACGAGCACTGAAGCTTTCTTT	CASSSPGTSTEAFF
NA	TRBV30	TRBD1	TRBJ1-6	TGTGCCTGGAGTCTGAACAGGGGACCCCTCCACTTT	CAWSLNRGPLHF
NA	TRBV5-1	TRBD2	TRBJ2-7	TGCGCCAGCAGCGCCTTACCGGGACTAGAAAGCGGCGAGCAGTACTTC	CASSALPGLESGEQYF
NA	TRBV2	NA	TRBJ1-6	TGTGCCAGCGTCCGGGAGGCTGATTCACCCCTCCACTTT	CASVREADSPLHF
NA	TRBV28	NA	TRBJ2-7	TGTGCCAGCAGCTCGCTACGGGGTGGGCAGTACTTC	CASSSLRGGQYF
few	TRBV7-9	NA	TRBJ1-4	TGTGCCAGCAGCTTAGAGAGGGGTGAAAAACTGTTTTTT	CASSLERGEKLFF
NA	TRBV28	TRBD1	TRBJ2-7	TGTGCCAGCAGTTTAGGTGGGACAGGTTTATCCTACGAGCAGTACTTC	CASSLGGTGLSYEQYF
few	TRBV7-3	TRBD1	TRBJ1-5	TGTGCCAGCAGCCAGACAGGGAGCAATCAGCCCCAGCATTTT	CASSQTGSNQPQHF
NA	TRBV27	NA	TRBJ2-2	TGTGCCAGCAGTTTATCAGGCTTAGAGGGCACCGGGGAGCTGTTTTTT	CASSLSGLEGTGELFF
few	TRBV5-1	TRBD1	TRBJ1-4	TGCGCCAGCAGCGTGGGACAGCCTAATGAAAAACTGTTTTTT	CASSVGQPNEKLFF
NA	TRBV2	TRBD1	TRBJ1-2	TGTGCCAGCAGTGTGGGACAGGGGTGGTATGGCTACACCTTC	CASSVGQGWYGYTF
NA	TRBV27	TRBD1	TRBJ1-2	TGTGCCAGCAGCCTAACAGGGGCCCATATCCCGTTCTATGGCTACACCTTC	CASSLTGAHIPFYGYTF
NA	TRBV28	TRBD1	TRBJ2-3	TGTGCCAGCAGCCGAAAAGGAGGAGATCCAGGGGGACCGGCAGATACGCAGTATTTT	CASSRKGGDPGGPADTQYF
NA	TRBV28	NA	TRBJ2-7	TGTGCCAGCAGGTCTACAGGGGGAGGGGGCTACGAGCAGTACTTC	CASRSTGGGGYEQYF
NA	TRBV19	TRBD1	TRBJ2-7	TGTGCCAGTAGTCCCGGGACAGGGGGTCTCTACGAGCAGTACTTC	CASSPGTGGLYEQYF
NA	TRBV19	TRBD1	TRBJ1-1	TGTGCCAGTAGTATCGGACAGGGGAACACTGAAGCTTTCTTT	CASSIGQGNTEAFF
NA	TRBV27	TRBD2	TRBJ2-1	TGTGCCAGCAGAATCCCCAGCGGGAAGGTCTATGAGCAGTTCTTC	CASRIPSGKVYEQFF
NA	TRBV5-6	NA	TRBJ2-7	TGTGCCAGCAGCCGGACAGCCTACGAGCAGTACTTC	CASSRTAYEQYF
once	TRBV4-2	NA	TRBJ1-2	TGTGCCAGCAGCCAAGTCGTCGGGGGCGGCTACACCTTC	CASSQVVGGGYTF
once	TRBV4-1	TRBD2	TRBJ2-1	TGCGCCAGCAGCAGGACCGGGACTACCAATGAGCAGTTCTTC	CASSRTGTTNEQFF
NA	TRBV28	NA	TRBJ1-5	TGTGCCAGCAGTTTCGCCTCTCATCAGCCCCAGCATTTT	CASSFASHQPQHF
few	TRBV18	NA	TRBJ2-3	TGTGCCAGCTCACCAAGACAGGCTAGCACAGATACGCAGTATTTT	CASSPRQASTDTQYF
NA	TRBV29-1	TRBD1	TRBJ1-2	TGCAGCGTGGGGCCGGGACAGGGGGCCTCTGGCTACACCTTC	CSVGPGQGASGYTF